This T cell receptor (beta chain) originates from a study of graft-versus-host responses after intestinal transplantation listed by TCRdb under 2021. With regard to the full study: The transplants that recipients got were multivisceral, liver-intestinal, or isolated intestinal. To identify alloreactive clones, pre-transplant mixed lymphocyte reaction products were sequenced and compared with unstimulated pre-transplant donor and recipient T cells. Donor T cell macrochimerism was defined as a peak of at least 4% donor T cells among recipient peripheral blood mononuclear cells. Rather than being sequenced by the commercial service, samples from a few later patients were sequenced in-house on an Illumina MiSeq and processed with MiXCR. After intestinal transplantation, graft-versus-host and host-versus-graft alloreactive T cell clones in the graft, circulation and bone marrow were tracked using bulk TCR-beta CDR3 sequencing. Every recipient was given anti-thymocyte globulin induction, followed by approximately 3 years of maintenance tacrolimus and steroids. The cohort enrolled about two dozen intestinal transplant recipients, one of whom was a retransplant, and a few patients without pretransplant specimens were excluded.

Library preparation used the immunoSEQ multiplex PCR assay. For most patients, genomic DNA was subjected to high-throughput TCR-beta CDR3 sequencing by Adaptive Biotechnologies. As for how the authors treated the data: Adaptive's ImmunoSEQ software was the source of the TCR sequencing data for over 15 patients, while three other patients were processed with MiXCR and VDJtools. CDR3 nucleotide sequences shared between donor and recipient were removed because their origin could not be assigned. To count as alloreactive, a clone needed at least 2-fold expansion over unstimulated cells and a minimum CFSE-low frequency of 0.002% (template counts) or 0.001% (read counts). A clone was considered mappable if detected in the sequenced pre-transplant spleen, lymph node, or MLR CFSE-low populations of the donor or recipient. The cumulative frequency of alloreactive clones was calculated as a percentage of all sequences, weighted by copy number. In its TCRdb copy, this immuneACCESS table keeps in-frame sequences only and misses some clones. Where compared with another copy, unresolved V genes explain less than half of these, and the others have no known cause. The V and J calls and the clone size are those of that table, but D and trimming were determined from the DNA. This sample lists nearly 100,000 clones; 80% to 95% were detected once. The top ten constitute about 16% of the sample.

In the first month after transplant, blood samples were collected up to 4 times, and after that at least monthly when available. The CDR3 numbers 14 residues from cysteine through phenylalanine. This entry keeps only the CDR3 DNA: 42 bases, framed from base 1. V is reduced by 2 bases and J by 7 bases, leaving a spacing of 12 bases between them. The CDR1 and CDR2 encoded by the germline V gene are MGHRA and YSYEKL. Study-level results and caveats: The relatively low number and heterogeneity of intestinal transplant patients limited the conclusions. Patients with donor T cell macrochimerism had high GvH to HvG T cell clonal ratios in their allografts. Peak levels of circulating GvH clones were associated with declines in HvG clones early after transplant. GvH clones were found in recipient bone marrow, and some of the GvH clones appeared earlier in ileal mucosa or blood, which is consistent with an intestinal mucosal origin.

This clone was recorded once. Its binding antigen is unknown. Base qualities were left out, and no much larger clone turns up one base away. The V and J genes are TRBV4-1 and TRBJ1-5; a tentative D match to TRBD1 spans 6 bases. The sequenced sample was PBMCs, obtained 450 to 480 days after intestinal transplant. The sequence came from a human patient who received an intestinal transplant, so some T cells may come from the graft donor. The sequence in DNA is TGCGCCAGCAGCCAAATCAGGGGTAGCCAGCCCCAGCATTTT. Its coded protein is CASSQIRGSQPQHF.